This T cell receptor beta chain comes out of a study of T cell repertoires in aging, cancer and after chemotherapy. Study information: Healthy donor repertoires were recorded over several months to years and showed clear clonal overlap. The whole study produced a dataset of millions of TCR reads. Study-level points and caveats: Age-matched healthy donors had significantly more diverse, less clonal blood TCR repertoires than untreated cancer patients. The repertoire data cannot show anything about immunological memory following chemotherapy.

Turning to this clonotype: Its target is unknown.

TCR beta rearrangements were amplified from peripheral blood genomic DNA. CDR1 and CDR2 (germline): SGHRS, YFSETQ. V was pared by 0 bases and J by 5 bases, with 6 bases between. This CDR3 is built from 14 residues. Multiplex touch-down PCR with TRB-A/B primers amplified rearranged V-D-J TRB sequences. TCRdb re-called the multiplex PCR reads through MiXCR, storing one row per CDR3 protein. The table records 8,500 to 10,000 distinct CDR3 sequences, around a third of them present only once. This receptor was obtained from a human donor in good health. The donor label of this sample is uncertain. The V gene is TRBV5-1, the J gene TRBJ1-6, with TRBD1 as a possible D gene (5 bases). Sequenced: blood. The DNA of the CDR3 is TGCGCCAGCAGCTTGGCCAGGGATAATTCACCCCTCCACTTT. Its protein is CASSLARDNSPLHF.